This record concerns one TCR beta chain sequence. What it binds is unknown. The V end was cut by 0 bases, the J end by 3 bases, with 8 bases between. Germline-derived CDR1 and CDR2 are LNHNV and YYDKDF (reference sequence). The CDR3 length is 14 residues. The sample is drawn from a study of a mutant IDH1 vaccine in newly diagnosed glioma. Across the whole study: Patients under treatment included about 60% males and approximately 38% females and had a mean age of approximately 43 years. Antecedent treatment encompassed radiotherapy, temozolomide, or their combination; the majority received both.

Time point: week 23, last vaccination. The content of each vaccine dose was 300 ug of mutant IDH1 20-mer peptide, and topical imiquimod accompanied it. The data were produced by immunoSEQ multiplex PCR, yet TCRdb's version contains in-frame clones alone and is incomplete. The table includes some 80,000 clones, roughly 85% detected once. This clonotype originated in a woman in her forties or fifties with glioma. The material sequenced was PBMCs, taken from a glioma patient whose treatment included an IDH1 peptide vaccine. This rearrangement joins TRBV15 to TRBJ1-2, with D tentatively TRBD1 (5 bases). The CDR3 DNA follows: TGTGCCACCAGCAGAGATCAGGGTCACTATGGCTACACCTTC. Its protein product is CATSRDQGHYGYTF.